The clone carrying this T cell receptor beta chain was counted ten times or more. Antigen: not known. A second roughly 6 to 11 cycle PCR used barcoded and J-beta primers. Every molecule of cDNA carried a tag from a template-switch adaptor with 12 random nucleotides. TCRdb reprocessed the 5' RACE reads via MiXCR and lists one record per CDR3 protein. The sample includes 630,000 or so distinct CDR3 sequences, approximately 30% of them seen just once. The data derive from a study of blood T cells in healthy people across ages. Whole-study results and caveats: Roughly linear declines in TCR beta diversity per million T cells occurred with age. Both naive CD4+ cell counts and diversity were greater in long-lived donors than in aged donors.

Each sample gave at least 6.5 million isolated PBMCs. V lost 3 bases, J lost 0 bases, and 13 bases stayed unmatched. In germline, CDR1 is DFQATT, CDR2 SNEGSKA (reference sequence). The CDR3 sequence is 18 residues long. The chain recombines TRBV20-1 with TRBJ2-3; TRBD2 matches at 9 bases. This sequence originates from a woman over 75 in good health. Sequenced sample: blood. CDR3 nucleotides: TGCAGTGCTAGCCCGCTAGCGGGGAAATTTCCTAGCACAGATACGCAGTATTTT. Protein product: CSASPLAGKFPSTDTQYF.